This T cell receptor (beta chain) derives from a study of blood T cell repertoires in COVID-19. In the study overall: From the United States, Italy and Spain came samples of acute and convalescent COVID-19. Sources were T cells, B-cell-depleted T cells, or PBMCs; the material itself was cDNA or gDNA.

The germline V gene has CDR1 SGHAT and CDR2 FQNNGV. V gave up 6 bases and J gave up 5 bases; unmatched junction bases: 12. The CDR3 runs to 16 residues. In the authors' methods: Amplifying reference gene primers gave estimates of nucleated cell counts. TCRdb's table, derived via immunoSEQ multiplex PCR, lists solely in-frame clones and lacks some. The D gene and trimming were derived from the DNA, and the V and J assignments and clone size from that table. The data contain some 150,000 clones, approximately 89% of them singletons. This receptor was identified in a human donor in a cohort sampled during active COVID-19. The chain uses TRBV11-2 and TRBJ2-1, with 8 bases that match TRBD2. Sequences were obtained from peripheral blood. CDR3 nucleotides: TGTGCCAGCAGGCGAGGGGCGGGGGGCCGGAACAATGAGCAGTTCTTC. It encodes CASRRGAGGRNNEQFF.